Listed here is a single TCR beta chain. Its antigen is not known. In the PCR, 60 Vbeta and 13 Jbeta primers were used. TCRdb's copy holds only in-frame clones and misses some; the assay was immunoSEQ multiplex PCR. Here the sample spans 100,000 to 150,000 clones, 80% being singletons. The CDR3 runs 14 residues. The germline V gene encodes CDR1 LNHDA and CDR2 SQIVND (reference sequence). Trimming took 5 bases from V and 10 from J, leaving 18 bases between them. These data are taken from a study of cytomegalovirus exposure and HLA in healthy donors. Broader study findings: Despite most TCR sequences being rare, some public TCRs occurred in many donors. Around 18,000 TCR beta sequences were associated with HLA alleles at 0.05 false discovery rate in a later analysis. Associated with cytomegalovirus, according to the listing, were around 170 TCR beta chains.

The source material was PBMCs. V and J are TRBV19 and TRBJ2-1, with D possibly being TRBD2 (8 bases). The sequence came from a woman aged 40 to 50 in good health and CMV-seronegative. In DNA, the CDR3 is TGTGCCAGTAGTGACCGGGAGGGGGCAGGGGAGCAGTTCTTC. As protein: CASSDREGAGEQFF.